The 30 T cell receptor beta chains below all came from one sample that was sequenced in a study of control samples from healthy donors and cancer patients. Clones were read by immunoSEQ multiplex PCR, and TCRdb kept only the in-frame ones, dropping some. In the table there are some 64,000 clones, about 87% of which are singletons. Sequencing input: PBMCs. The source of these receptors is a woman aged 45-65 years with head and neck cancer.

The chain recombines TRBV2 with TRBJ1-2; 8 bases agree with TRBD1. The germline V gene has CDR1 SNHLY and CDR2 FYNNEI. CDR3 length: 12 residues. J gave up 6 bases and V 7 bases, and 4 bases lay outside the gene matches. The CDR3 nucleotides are TGTGCCAGCAAGTCGACAGGGGATGGCTACACCTTC. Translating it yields CASKSTGDGYTF.

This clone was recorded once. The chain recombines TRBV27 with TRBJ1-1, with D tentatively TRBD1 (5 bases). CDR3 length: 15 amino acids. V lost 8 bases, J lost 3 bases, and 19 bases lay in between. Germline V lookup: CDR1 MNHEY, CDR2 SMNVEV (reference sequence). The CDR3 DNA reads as TGTGCCAGCTCTTCCCGGGGCTTCGGGGACACTGAAGCTTTCTTT. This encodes CASSSRGFGDTEAFF.

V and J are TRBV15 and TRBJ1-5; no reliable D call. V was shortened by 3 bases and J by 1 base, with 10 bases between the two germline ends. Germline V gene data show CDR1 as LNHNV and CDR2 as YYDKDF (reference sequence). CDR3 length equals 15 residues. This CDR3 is CATSRGGGSNQPQHF. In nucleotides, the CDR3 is TGTGCCACCAGCAGGGGAGGAGGGAGCAATCAGCCCCAGCATTTT.

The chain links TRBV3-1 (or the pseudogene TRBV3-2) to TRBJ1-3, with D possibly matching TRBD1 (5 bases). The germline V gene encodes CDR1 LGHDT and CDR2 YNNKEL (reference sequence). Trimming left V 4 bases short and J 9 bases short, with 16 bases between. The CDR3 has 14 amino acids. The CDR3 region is CASSPLRTRTTIYF. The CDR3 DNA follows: TGTGCCAGCAGCCCCCTCCGGACAAGGACCACCATATATTTT.

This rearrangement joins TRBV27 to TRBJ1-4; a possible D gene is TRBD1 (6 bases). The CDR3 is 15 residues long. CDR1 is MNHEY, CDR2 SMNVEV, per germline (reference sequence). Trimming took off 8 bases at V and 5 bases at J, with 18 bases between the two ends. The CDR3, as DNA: TGTGCCAGCGGGGGCAGGGGTGAGAAAAATGAAAAACTGTTTTTT. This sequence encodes CASGGRGEKNEKLFF.

The CDR3 sequence: CASSLSRNNEQFF. In nucleotides, the CDR3 is TGTGCCAGCAGTTTGAGCAGAAACAATGAGCAGTTCTTC. This chain connects TRBV12-3 or TRBV12-4 to TRBJ2-1, with unresolved D. CDR3 length equals 13 residues. V lost 3 bases to trimming and J lost 5 bases, with 8 bases between them.

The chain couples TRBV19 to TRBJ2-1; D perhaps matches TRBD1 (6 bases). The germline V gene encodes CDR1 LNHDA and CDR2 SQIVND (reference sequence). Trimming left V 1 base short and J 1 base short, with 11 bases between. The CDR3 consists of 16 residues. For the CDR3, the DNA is TGTGCCAGTAGTATAGGAACAGGGCAGTCCTACAATGAGCAGTTCTTC. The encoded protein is CASSIGTGQSYNEQFF.

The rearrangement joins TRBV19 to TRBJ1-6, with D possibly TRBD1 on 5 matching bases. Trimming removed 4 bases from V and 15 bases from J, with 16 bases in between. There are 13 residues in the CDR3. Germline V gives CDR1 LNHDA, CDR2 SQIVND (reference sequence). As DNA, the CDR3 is TGTGCCAGTAGTAATTCCGGGACCCTACTCCTCCACTTT. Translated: CASSNSGTLLLHF.

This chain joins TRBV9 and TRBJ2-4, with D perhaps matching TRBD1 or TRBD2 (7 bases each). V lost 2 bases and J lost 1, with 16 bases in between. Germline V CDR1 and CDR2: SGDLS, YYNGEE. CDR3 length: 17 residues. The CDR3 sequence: CASSVGGGGGAKNIQYF. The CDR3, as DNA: TGTGCCAGCAGCGTGGGAGGGGGCGGCGGGGCCAAAAACATTCAGTACTTC.

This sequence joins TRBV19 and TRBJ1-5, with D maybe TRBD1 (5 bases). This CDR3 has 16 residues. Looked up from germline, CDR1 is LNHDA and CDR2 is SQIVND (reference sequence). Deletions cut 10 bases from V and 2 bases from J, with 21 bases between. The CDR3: CATTNTQTEGNQPQHF. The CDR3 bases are TGTGCCACCACAAACACTCAGACAGAAGGCAATCAGCCCCAGCATTTT.

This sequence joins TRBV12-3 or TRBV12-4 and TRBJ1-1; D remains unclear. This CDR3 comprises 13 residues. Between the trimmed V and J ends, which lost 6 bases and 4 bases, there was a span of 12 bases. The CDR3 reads CASSRQVLTEAFF. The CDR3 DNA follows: TGTGCCAGCAGCCGCCAGGTGCTCACTGAAGCTTTCTTT.

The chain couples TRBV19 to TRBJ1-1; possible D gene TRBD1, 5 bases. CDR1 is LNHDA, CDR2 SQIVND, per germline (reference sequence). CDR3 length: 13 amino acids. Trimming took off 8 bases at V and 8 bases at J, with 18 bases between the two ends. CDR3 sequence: CASAGGPGREAFF. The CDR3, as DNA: TGTGCCAGTGCCGGAGGACCGGGGCGAGAAGCTTTCTTT.

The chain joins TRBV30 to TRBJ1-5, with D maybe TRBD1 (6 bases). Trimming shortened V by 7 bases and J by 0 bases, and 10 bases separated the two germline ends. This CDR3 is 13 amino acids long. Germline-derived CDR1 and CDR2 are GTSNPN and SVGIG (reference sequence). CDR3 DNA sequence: TGTGCCTCGACGGACAGTAGCAATCAGCCCCAGCATTTT. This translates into CASTDSSNQPQHF.

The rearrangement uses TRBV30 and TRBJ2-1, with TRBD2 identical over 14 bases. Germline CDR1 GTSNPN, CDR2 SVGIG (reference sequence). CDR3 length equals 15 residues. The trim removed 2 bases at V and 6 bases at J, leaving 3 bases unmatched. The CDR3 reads CAWSYGTSGGNEQFF. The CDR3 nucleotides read TGTGCCTGGAGTTACGGGACTAGCGGGGGCAATGAGCAGTTCTTC. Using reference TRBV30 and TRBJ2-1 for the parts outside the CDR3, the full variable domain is SQTIHQWPATLVQPVGSPLSLECTVEGTSNPNLYWYRQAAGRGLQLLFYSVGIGQISSEVPQNLSASRPQDRQFILSSKKLLLSDSGFYLCAWSYGTSGGNEQFFGPGTRLTVL.

CDR3 amino acids: CASSTGLTYGYTF. CDR3 bases: TGTGCCAGCAGTACAGGTTTGACCTATGGCTACACCTTC. V is TRBV28 and J is TRBJ1-2, with D possibly being TRBD1 (5 bases). This CDR3 comprises 13 residues. Deletions cut 5 bases from V and 4 bases from J, with 11 bases between. The V gene's germline CDR1 is MDHEN and CDR2 SYDVKM.

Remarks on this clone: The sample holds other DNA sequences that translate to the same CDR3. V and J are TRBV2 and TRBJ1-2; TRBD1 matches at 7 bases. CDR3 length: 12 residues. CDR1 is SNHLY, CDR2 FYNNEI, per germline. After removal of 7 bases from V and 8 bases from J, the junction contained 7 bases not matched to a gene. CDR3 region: CASIEGARGYTF. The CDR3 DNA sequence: TGTGCCAGCATTGAGGGGGCGCGGGGCTACACCTTC.

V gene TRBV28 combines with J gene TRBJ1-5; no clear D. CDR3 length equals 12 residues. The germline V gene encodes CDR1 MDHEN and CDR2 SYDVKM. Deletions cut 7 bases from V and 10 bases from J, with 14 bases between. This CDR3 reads CASKDPVRPQHF. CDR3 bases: TGTGCCAGCAAGGACCCAGTTCGACCCCAGCATTTT. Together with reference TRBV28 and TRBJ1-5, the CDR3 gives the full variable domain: DVKVTQSSRYLVKRTGEKVFLECVQDMDHENMFWYRQDPGLGLRLIYFSYDVKMKEKGDIPEGYSVSREKKERFSLILESASTNQTSMYLCASKDPVRPQHFGDGTRLSIL.

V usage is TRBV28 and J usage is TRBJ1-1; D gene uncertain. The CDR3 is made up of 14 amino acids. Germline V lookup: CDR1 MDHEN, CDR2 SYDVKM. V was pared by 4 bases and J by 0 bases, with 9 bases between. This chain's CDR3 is CASSWAEMNTEAFF. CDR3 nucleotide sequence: TGTGCCAGCAGTTGGGCAGAAATGAACACTGAAGCTTTCTTT.

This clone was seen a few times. The CDR3 loop is CASSPDYEQYF. The CDR3 DNA follows: TGTGCCAGCAGTCCTGACTACGAGCAGTACTTC. The V gene is TRBV28, the J gene TRBJ2-7, with D hard to call. The CDR3 totals 11 residues. The V end was cut by 5 bases, the J end by 3 bases, with 5 bases between. Looked up from germline, CDR1 is MDHEN and CDR2 is SYDVKM.

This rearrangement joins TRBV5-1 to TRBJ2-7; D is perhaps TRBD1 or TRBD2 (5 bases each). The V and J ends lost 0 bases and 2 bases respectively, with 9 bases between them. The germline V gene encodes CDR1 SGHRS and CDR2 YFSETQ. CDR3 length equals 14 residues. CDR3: CASSLDKGPYEQYF. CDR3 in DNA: TGCGCCAGCAGCTTGGATAAGGGACCCTACGAGCAGTACTTC.

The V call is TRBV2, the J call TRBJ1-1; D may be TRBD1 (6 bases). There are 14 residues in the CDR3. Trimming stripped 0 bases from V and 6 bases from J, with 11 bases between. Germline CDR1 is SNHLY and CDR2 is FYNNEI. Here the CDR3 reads CASSEARGAAEAFF. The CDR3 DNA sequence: TGTGCCAGCAGTGAAGCGCGGGGGGCCGCTGAAGCTTTCTTT.

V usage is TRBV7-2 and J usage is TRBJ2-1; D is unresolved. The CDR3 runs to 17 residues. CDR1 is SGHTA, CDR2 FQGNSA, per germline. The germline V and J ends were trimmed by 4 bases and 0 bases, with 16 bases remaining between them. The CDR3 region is CASSSYEGGLSYNEQFF. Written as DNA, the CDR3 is TGTGCCAGCAGCTCTTACGAAGGTGGGCTCTCCTACAATGAGCAGTTCTTC.

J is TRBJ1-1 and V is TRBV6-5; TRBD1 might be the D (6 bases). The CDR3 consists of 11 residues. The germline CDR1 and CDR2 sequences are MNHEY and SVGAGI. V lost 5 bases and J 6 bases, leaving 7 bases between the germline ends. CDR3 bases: TGTGCCAGCAGTAGACAGGCTGAAGCTTTCTTT. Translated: CASSRQAEAFF.

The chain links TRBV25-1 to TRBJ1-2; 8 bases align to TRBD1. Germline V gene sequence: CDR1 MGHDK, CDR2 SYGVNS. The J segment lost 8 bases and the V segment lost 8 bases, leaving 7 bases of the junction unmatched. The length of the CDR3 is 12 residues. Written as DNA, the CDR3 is TGTGCCAGCTCTCAGGGGGCGGAAGGCTACACCTTC. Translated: CASSQGAEGYTF.

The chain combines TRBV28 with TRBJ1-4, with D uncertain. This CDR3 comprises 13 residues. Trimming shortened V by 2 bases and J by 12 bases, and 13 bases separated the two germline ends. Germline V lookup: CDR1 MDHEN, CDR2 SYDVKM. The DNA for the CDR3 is TGTGCCAGCAGTTTAGACATAGGCGGCGAACTGTTTTTT. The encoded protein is CASSLDIGGELFF.

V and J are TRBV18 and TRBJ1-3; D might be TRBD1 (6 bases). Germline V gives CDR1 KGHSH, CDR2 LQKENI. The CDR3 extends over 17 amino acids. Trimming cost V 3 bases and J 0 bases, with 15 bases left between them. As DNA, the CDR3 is TGTGCCAGCTCACCTACAGGGTTCGGGGGCTCTGGAAACACCATATATTTT. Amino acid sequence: CASSPTGFGGSGNTIYF.

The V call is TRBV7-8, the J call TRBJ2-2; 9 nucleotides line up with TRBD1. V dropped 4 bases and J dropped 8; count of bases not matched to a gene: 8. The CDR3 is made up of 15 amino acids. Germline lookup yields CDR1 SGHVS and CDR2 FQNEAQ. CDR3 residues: CASSSGTGKGGELFF. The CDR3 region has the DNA TGTGCCAGCAGCTCAGGGACAGGGAAAGGGGGGGAGCTGTTTTTT. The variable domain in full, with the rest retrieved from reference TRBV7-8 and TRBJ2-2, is GAGVSQSPRYKVAKRGQDVALRCDPISGHVSLFWYQQALGQGPEFLTYFQNEAQLDKSGLPSDRFFAERPEGSVSTLKIQRTQQEDSAVYLCASSSGTGKGGELFFGEGSRLTVL.

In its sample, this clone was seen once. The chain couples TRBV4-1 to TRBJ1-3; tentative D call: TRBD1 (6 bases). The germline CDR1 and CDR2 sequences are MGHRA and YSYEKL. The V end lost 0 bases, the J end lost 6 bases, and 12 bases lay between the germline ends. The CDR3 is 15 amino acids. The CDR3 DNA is TGCGCCAGCAGCCAAGAGGACAGAGGGCTAAACACCATATATTTT. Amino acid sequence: CASSQEDRGLNTIYF.

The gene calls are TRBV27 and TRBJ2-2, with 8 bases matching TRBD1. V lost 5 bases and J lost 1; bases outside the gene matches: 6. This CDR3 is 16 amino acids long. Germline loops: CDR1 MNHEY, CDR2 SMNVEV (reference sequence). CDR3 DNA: TGTGCCAGCAGTCCGACGACAGGGGTGAACACCGGGGAGCTGTTTTTT. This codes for CASSPTTGVNTGELFF.

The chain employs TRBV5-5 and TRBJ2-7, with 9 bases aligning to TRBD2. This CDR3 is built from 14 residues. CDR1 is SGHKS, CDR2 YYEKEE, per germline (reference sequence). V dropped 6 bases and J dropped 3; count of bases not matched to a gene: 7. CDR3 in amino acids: CASNLRRGGYEQYF. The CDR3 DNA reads TGTGCCAGCAATCTCAGGCGGGGGGGCTACGAGCAGTACTTC.